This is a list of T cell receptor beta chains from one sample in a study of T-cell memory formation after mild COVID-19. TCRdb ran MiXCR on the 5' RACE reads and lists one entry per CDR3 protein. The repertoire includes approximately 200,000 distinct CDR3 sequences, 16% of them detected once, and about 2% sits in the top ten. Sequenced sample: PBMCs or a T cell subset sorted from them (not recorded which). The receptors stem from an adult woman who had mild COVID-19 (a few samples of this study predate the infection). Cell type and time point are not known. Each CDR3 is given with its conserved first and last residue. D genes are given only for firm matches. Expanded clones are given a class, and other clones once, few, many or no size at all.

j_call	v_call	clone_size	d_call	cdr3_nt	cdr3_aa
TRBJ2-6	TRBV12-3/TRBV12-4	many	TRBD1	TGTGCCAGCAGTCAGGGGGCTGGGGCCAACGTCCTGACTTTC	CASSQGAGANVLTF
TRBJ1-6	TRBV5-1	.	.	TGCGCCAGCAGTACCGATAGGGGAGGTAATTCACCCCTCCACTTT	CASSTDRGGNSPLHF
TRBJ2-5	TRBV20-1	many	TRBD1	TGCAGTGCCCCGGGACAGGATGAAGAGACCCAGTACTTC	CSAPGQDEETQYF
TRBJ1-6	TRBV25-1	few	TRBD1	TGTGCCAGCGCCGGGACAGGGTTCTCACCCCTCCACTTT	CASAGTGFSPLHF
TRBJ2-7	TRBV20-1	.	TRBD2	TGCAGTGCTAGACCAGCGGGGAGAGTCTACGAGCAGTACTTC	CSARPAGRVYEQYF
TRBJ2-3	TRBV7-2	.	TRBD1	TGTGCCAGCAGATTCACAGGGGCAGATACGCAGTATTTT	CASRFTGADTQYF
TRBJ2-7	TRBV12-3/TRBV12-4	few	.	TGTGCCAGCAGTCCGGACCGGACGGTTTGGGCGCAGTACTTC	CASSPDRTVWAQYF
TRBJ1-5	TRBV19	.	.	TGTGCCAGTAGCTCCGGACAGCTCGGCAATCAGCCCCAGCATTTT	CASSSGQLGNQPQHF
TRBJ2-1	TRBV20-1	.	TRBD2	TGCAGTGCTACCCCGGCCCTAGCGGGAGGCAATGAGCAGTTCTTC	CSATPALAGGNEQFF
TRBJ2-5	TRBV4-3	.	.	TGCGCCAGCAGCCAAGATTGGGGCAGGGGTGTCCAAGAGACCCAGTACTTC	CASSQDWGRGVQETQYF
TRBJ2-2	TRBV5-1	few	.	TGCGCCAGCAGCCCGATCGGGACCGGGCCCACCGGGGAGCTGTTTTTT	CASSPIGTGPTGELFF
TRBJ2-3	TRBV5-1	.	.	TGCGACAGCAGCTTAGGTGGACAGCTCACAGATACGCAGTATTTT	CDSSLGGQLTDTQYF
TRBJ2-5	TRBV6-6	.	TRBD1	TGTGCCAGCACCCGGGACAGTCAAGAGACCCAGTACTTC	CASTRDSQETQYF
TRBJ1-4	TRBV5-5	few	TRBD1	TGTGCCAGCAGCGACGTGACAGGGATTAATGAAAAACTGTTTTTT	CASSDVTGINEKLFF
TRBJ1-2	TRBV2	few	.	TGTGCCAGCACCTCAGGAGGGGCGCTGAATGGCTACACCTTC	CASTSGGALNGYTF
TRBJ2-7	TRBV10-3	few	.	TGTGCCATCAGTGAGTCGGTCGGAAGCTACGAGCAGTACTTC	CAISESVGSYEQYF
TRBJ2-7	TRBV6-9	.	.	TGTGTGGGGGACACCAAGTCCTCCTACGAGCAGTACTTC	CVGDTKSSYEQYF
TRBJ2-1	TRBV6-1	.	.	TGTGCCAGCAGTGCCCGGACGAGCCCCTTGCAGCAGTTCTTC	CASSARTSPLQQFF
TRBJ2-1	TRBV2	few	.	TGTGCCAGCAGTGAAATGGGCCTCCCCCCCGGCCCAGAGTTCTTC	CASSEMGLPPGPEFF
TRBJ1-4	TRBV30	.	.	TGTGCCTGGAGTGGAGGAGGGATCGATGAAAAACTGTTTTTT	CAWSGGGIDEKLFF
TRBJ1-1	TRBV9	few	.	TGTGCCAGCAGCGTGAGGGTAGACGGGACTGAAGCTTTCTTT	CASSVRVDGTEAFF
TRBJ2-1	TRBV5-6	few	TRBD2	TGTGCCAGCAGCACGAGACTAGCGGGGGGGCCCTACAATGAGCAGTTCTTC	CASSTRLAGGPYNEQFF
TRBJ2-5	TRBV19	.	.	TGTGCCAGTAGCAGGGGCCGTTATCAAGAGACCCAGTACTTC	CASSRGRYQETQYF
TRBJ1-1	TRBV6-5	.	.	TGTGCCAGCAGAACTACAGGGATCAAAGCTTTCTTT	CASRTTGIKAFF
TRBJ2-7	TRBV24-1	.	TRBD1	TGTGCCACCAGTGAGGGACAGGGGGCCTACGAGCAGTACTTC	CATSEGQGAYEQYF
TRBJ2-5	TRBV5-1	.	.	TGCGCCAGCAGCTTGTCGGCGGGGTCAGGACAAGAGACCCAGTACTTC	CASSLSAGSGQETQYF
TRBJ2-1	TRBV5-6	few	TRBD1	TGTGCCAGCATCAACCGGGACAGGGGGCGAAATGAGCAGTTCTTC	CASINRDRGRNEQFF
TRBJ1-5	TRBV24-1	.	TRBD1	TGTGCCACCAGTCTGGGACAGGTAAATCAGCCCCAGCATTTT	CATSLGQVNQPQHF
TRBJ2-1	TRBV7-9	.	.	TGTGCCAGCAGCTCCTCGGTACAGGGTACTGAGCAGTTCTTC	CASSSSVQGTEQFF
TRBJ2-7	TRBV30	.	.	TGTGCCTGGAGTGTACGTGGGGTATCCGAGCAGTACTTC	CAWSVRGVSEQYF
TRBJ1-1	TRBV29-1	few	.	TGCAGCGTTGGGAGGACAGTCAAGAACACTGAAGCTTTCTTT	CSVGRTVKNTEAFF
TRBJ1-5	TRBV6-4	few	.	TGTGCCAGCAGTATTTACAGGTCCAATCAGCCCCAGCATTTT	CASSIYRSNQPQHF
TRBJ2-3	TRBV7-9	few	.	TGTGCCAGCACCCTCGGAGGCCTAAGCACAGATACGCAGTATTTT	CASTLGGLSTDTQYF
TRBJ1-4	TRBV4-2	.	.	TGTGCCAGCAGCCAAGAATTCGCAGGCCGGGTTGAAAAACTGTTTTTT	CASSQEFAGRVEKLFF
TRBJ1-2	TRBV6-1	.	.	TGTGCCAGCAGTGGCCCGGGCGGGGGACTAAGTGGCTACACCTTC	CASSGPGGGLSGYTF
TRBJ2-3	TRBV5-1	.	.	TGCGCCAGCAGCTTGGAATGGCTAGGAGTCACAGATACGCAGTATTTT	CASSLEWLGVTDTQYF
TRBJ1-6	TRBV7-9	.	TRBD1	TGTGCCAGCAGATCCGGGACAGGGATTAATTCACCCCTCCACTTT	CASRSGTGINSPLHF
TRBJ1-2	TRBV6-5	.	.	TGTGCCAGCAGTGGGACGGGGGGCAAGGGCTATGGCTACACCTTC	CASSGTGGKGYGYTF
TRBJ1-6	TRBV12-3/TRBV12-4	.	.	TGTGCCAGCAGTCCCCGACAGGCCTATAATTCACCCCTCCACTTT	CASSPRQAYNSPLHF
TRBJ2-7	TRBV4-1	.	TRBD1	TGCGCCAGCAGCCAAGGGACAGGGCAGGACGAGCAGTACTTC	CASSQGTGQDEQYF